These 21 T cell receptor beta chains share one sample of origin, sequenced in a study of early stage breast cancer tumors. This table comes from immunoSEQ multiplex PCR, and its TCRdb copy is limited to in-frame clones, with some not included. Here the sample spans 45,000 to 60,000 clones, about 89% being singletons. Sequenced material: blood. The receptors were gathered from a person aged 70 to 85 with breast cancer.

J is TRBJ2-5 and V is TRBV4-1; 15 nucleotides line up with TRBD2. V trimming: 1 base; J trimming: 4 bases; junction bases outside the gene matches: 7. Germline values: CDR1 MGHRA, CDR2 YSYEKL. The CDR3 runs to 18 residues. CDR3 sequence reads: CASSQVGLAGGLGETQYF. CDR3 bases: TGCGCCAGCAGCCAAGTAGGACTAGCGGGGGGGCTTGGAGAGACCCAGTACTTC.

CDR3 protein: CASTRNTEAFF. Here the CDR3 DNA reads TGTGCCAGTACCAGGAACACTGAAGCTTTCTTT. The chain couples TRBV28 to TRBJ1-1, with D unresolved. In germline, CDR1 is MDHEN, CDR2 SYDVKM. The CDR3 spans 11 residues. The V end lost 9 bases, the J end lost 1 base, and 6 bases lay between the germline ends.

This clone has more than one count but fewer than ten. CDR3 sequence reads: CASSERAGGTEAFF. The CDR3 bases are TGCGCCAGCAGCGAGAGGGCGGGAGGAACTGAAGCTTTCTTT. The chain is built from TRBV5-1 and TRBJ1-1; D gene uncertain. V lost 4 bases to trimming and J lost 5 bases, with 15 bases between them. The CDR3 runs 14 residues. CDR1 is SGHRS, CDR2 YFSETQ, per germline.

The gene calls are TRBV7-9 and TRBJ2-7, with TRBD1 as a possible D gene (5 bases). CDR1 and CDR2 (germline): SEHNR, FQNEAQ (reference sequence). The CDR3 is 12 amino acids. The V end lost 0 bases, the J end lost 12 bases, and 12 bases lay between the germline ends. The CDR3 sequence is CASSLATARTYF. The CDR3 nucleotides are TGTGCCAGCAGCTTAGCGACAGCCCGGACGTACTTC.

This chain connects TRBV6-1 to TRBJ1-3; the D gene is possibly TRBD1 (5 bases). Between the trimmed V and J ends, which lost 2 bases and 4 bases, there was a span of 12 bases. This CDR3 spans 15 amino acids. From germline, CDR1 is MNHNS and CDR2 SASEGT. CDR3 DNA sequence: TGTGCCAGCAGTGAATGGGGGGTATCCGGAAACACCATATATTTT. Its protein product is CASSEWGVSGNTIYF.

The chain recombines TRBV10-3 with TRBJ1-1; TRBD1 agrees at 9 bases. Looked up from germline, CDR1 is ENHRY and CDR2 is SYGVKD. After removal of 6 bases from V and 0 bases from J, the junction contained 8 bases not matched to a gene. The CDR3 runs to 16 residues. CDR3 sequence (DNA): TGTGCCATCAGGCCGACAGGGGGTAGTCTGAACACTGAAGCTTTCTTT. It codes for CAIRPTGGSLNTEAFF.

The chain links TRBV7-2 to TRBJ1-2; the D is unclear. Germline V CDR1 and CDR2: SGHTA, FQGNSA. The V end was cut by 1 base, the J end by 5 bases, with 5 bases between. CDR3 size: 12 residues. CDR3 region: CASSLVGYGYTF. CDR3 coding DNA: TGTGCCAGCAGCTTAGTCGGTTATGGCTACACCTTC.

This clone was observed once. The rearrangement links TRBV4-1 to TRBJ2-5, with D perhaps TRBD1 (6 bases). The CDR3 covers 14 residues. Germline CDR1 and CDR2: MGHRA and YSYEKL. V was shortened by 4 bases and J by 5 bases, with 14 bases between the two germline ends. CDR3 DNA: TGCGCCAGCAGCCGACACAGGGCTGGTGAGACCCAGTACTTC. Protein sequence: CASSRHRAGETQYF.

This clone is a singleton in its sample. This chain connects TRBV5-6 to TRBJ1-5; TRBD1 might be the D (5 bases). CDR3 length: 15 residues. From germline, CDR1 is SGHDT and CDR2 YYEEEE. V was pared by 1 base and J by 3 bases, with 11 bases between. CDR3 amino acids: CASSLMQGANQPQHF. DNA for the CDR3: TGTGCCAGCAGCTTGATGCAGGGTGCCAATCAGCCCCAGCATTTT.

The CDR3 sequence is CASSFELAGSSTDTQYF. As DNA, the CDR3 is TGTGCCAGCAGCTTCGAACTAGCAGGATCTAGCACAGATACGCAGTATTTT. The rearrangement joins TRBV7-6 to TRBJ2-3; D might be TRBD2 (6 bases). Trimming left V 3 bases short and J 0 bases short, with 16 bases between. This CDR3 has 17 amino acids. Germline lookup yields CDR1 SGHVS and CDR2 FNYEAQ.

The genes are TRBV4-2 and TRBJ2-2; weak D call: TRBD1 (6 bases). Germline V lookup: CDR1 LGHNA, CDR2 YNFKEQ. This CDR3 is built from 16 residues. Trimming cost V 0 bases and J 5 bases, with 13 bases left between them. The CDR3 region is CASSQDRDRRTGELFF. The CDR3 nucleotides read TGTGCCAGCAGCCAAGATAGAGACAGGCGAACCGGGGAGCTGTTTTTT.

A few counts support this clone. The chain couples TRBV6-1 to TRBJ1-1; TRBD1 aligns across 8 bases. The germline V gene encodes CDR1 MNHNS and CDR2 SASEGT. V shed 7 bases, J shed 12 bases, and the junction held 7 bases outside the gene matches. This CDR3 is built from 11 residues. CDR3 sequence: CASTEQGGTFF. The CDR3 bases are TGTGCCAGCACCGAACAGGGGGGGACTTTCTTT.

The genes are TRBV30 and TRBJ1-1; a possible D gene is TRBD1 (5 bases). With 4 bases removed from V and 0 bases from J, the gap between germline ends came to 9 bases. Germline CDR1 and CDR2: GTSNPN and SVGIG (reference sequence). The CDR3 runs to 13 residues. CDR3 sequence: CAWTRGVNTEAFF. The DNA for the CDR3 is TGTGCCTGGACAAGGGGCGTGAACACTGAAGCTTTCTTT.

The J gene is TRBJ2-7, the V gene TRBV27; 16 nucleotides line up with TRBD2. Trimming took 9 bases from V and 2 from J; bases not matched to a gene: 7. Germline-derived CDR1 and CDR2 are MNHEY and SMNVEV (reference sequence). The CDR3 runs to 16 residues. The CDR3 here is CASRGLAGGPPYEQYF. The CDR3 bases are TGTGCCAGTAGGGGACTAGCGGGAGGGCCACCCTACGAGCAGTACTTC.

V usage is TRBV28 and J usage is TRBJ2-2; maybe TRBD1 (6 bases). Looked up from germline, CDR1 is MDHEN and CDR2 is SYDVKM. V was pared by 3 bases and J by 7 bases, with 15 bases between. This CDR3 contains 15 residues. Written as DNA, the CDR3 is TGTGCCAGCAGTTTTTTACAGGGACGTAGCGGGGAGCTGTTTTTT. This sequence encodes CASSFLQGRSGELFF.

The chain is built from TRBV19 and TRBJ2-2, with 7 bases identical to TRBD1. Germline-derived CDR1 and CDR2 are LNHDA and SQIVND (reference sequence). V was pared by 4 bases and J by 1 base, with 0 bases of the junction left unmatched. The CDR3 covers 14 residues. The DNA for the CDR3 is TGTGCCAGTAGTAGACAGGGGAACACCGGGGAGCTGTTTTTT. Translating it yields CASSRQGNTGELFF.

V gene TRBV4-2 combines with J gene TRBJ1-1; maybe TRBD1 (6 bases). CDR3 length: 15 amino acids. Trimming removed 1 base from V and 5 bases from J, with 14 bases in between. Germline CDR1 and CDR2: LGHNA and YNFKEQ. CDR3 coding DNA: TGTGCCAGCAGCCAAGGAACGGCAGGGGAAACTGAAGCTTTCTTT. This sequence encodes CASSQGTAGETEAFF.

The chain is built from TRBV4-2 and TRBJ1-6; TRBD1 aligns across 7 bases. Germline loops: CDR1 LGHNA, CDR2 YNFKEQ. This CDR3 region has 16 residues. Trimming removed 2 bases from V and 0 bases from J; junction bases left unmatched: 1. In nucleotides, the CDR3 is TGTGCCAGCAGCCAAAGACAGGGCTCCTATAATTCACCCCTCCACTTT. This gives the protein CASSQRQGSYNSPLHF.

Comments on this clone: Other DNA sequences in this specimen translate into the identical CDR3. The chain links TRBV7-2 to TRBJ1-1, with D possibly matching TRBD1 (6 bases). The V and J ends lost 0 bases and 1 base respectively, with 9 bases between them. This CDR3 has 15 amino acids. Germline V lookup: CDR1 SGHTA, CDR2 FQGNSA. The CDR3 protein is CASSLARGGNTEAFF. For the CDR3, the DNA is TGTGCCAGCAGCTTAGCGCGAGGGGGGAACACTGAAGCTTTCTTT.

The chain combines TRBV4-3 with TRBJ2-1; TRBD2 matches at 11 bases. The length of the CDR3 is 15 residues. Germline trimming cut 7 bases from V and 4 bases from J; bases unmatched to any gene: 6. CDR1 and CDR2 from the germline V gene are LGHNA and YSLEER. The CDR3 loop reads CASTLSGGAYNEQFF. DNA for the CDR3: TGCGCCAGCACCCTTAGCGGGGGGGCGTACAATGAGCAGTTCTTC.

This chain uses TRBV28 with TRBJ1-2, with D uncertain. CDR1 is MDHEN, CDR2 SYDVKM, per germline. V lost 6 bases and J 8 bases, leaving 13 bases between the germline ends. The CDR3 has 12 amino acids. Here the CDR3 DNA reads TGTGCCAGCAGCCTGACAACTGGGGGCTACACCTTC. It encodes CASSLTTGGYTF.